A single sample gave rise to the 5 T cell receptor beta chains below, sequenced in a study of beta chain features in type 1 diabetes. Whole-study findings and limits: In all four CD4+ subsets, TCRB CDR3 length was significantly, moderately reduced in type 1 diabetes.

Reverse transcription of all isolated RNA meant that expressed TCRB transcripts were sequenced. The table came from immunoSEQ multiplex PCR; TCRdb's copy has only in-frame clones and leaves some out. The table shows 120,000 or so clones, with 15% to 20% occurring only once. Their cognate antigens are unknown. Material for sequencing was central memory CD4+ T cells from blood. The receptor set was obtained from a man aged 18 to 35 with type 1 diabetes.

This clone was detected many times. This sequence joins TRBV6-5 and TRBJ2-7; no clear D gene. CDR3 length: 13 amino acids. Germline V lookup: CDR1 MNHEY, CDR2 SVGAGI. The V gene lost 7 bases and the J gene lost 2 bases, with 12 bases spanning the gap. CDR3 nucleotides: TGTGCCAGCACCTATGGGGTGGCCTACGAGCAGTACTTC. Its translation is CASTYGVAYEQYF.

The chain is built from TRBV30 and TRBJ2-3; the match to TRBD2 covers 10 bases. V lost 3 bases to trimming and J lost 1 base; unmatched junction nucleotides: 4. The length of the CDR3 is 15 residues. Germline-derived CDR1 and CDR2 are GTSNPN and SVGIG (reference sequence). CDR3 sequence (DNA): TGTGCCTGGAGCCCCGGGACTAGCGGCACAGATACGCAGTATTTT. This translates into CAWSPGTSGTDTQYF.

This clone has just a few counts. The chain joins TRBV5-4 to TRBJ2-3; D uncertain. The CDR3 spans 14 residues. The V and J ends lost 1 base and 0 bases respectively, with 6 bases between them. Germline CDR1 is SGHNT and CDR2 is YYREEE (reference sequence). CDR3 nucleotide sequence: TGTGCCAGCAGCTTGACCACTAGCACAGATACGCAGTATTTT. Translation: CASSLTTSTDTQYF.

The rearrangement links TRBV19 to TRBJ2-7; TRBD2 agrees at 7 bases. V shed 11 bases, J shed 6 bases, and the junction held 10 bases outside the gene matches. The CDR3 spans 12 residues. Germline CDR1 LNHDA, CDR2 SQIVND (reference sequence). The CDR3 DNA follows: TGTGCCCCCCGGGGAGGGCTTTGCGAGCAGTACTTC. Translated: CAPRGGLCEQYF. The full variable domain, completed using reference TRBV19 and TRBJ2-7, is DGGITQSPKYLFRKEGQNVTLSCEQNLNHDAMYWYRQDPGQGLRLIYYSQIVNDFQKGDIAEGYSVSREKKESFPLTVTSAQKNPTAFYLCAPRGGLCEQYFGPGTRLTVT.

The chain uses TRBV29-1 and TRBJ2-7, with D unclear. V shed 4 bases and J shed 1 base, with 11 bases lying between them. The V gene's germline CDR1 is SQVTM and CDR2 ANQGSEA. The CDR3 consists of 13 residues. The CDR3 sequence is CSVGAGPSYEQYF. The CDR3 DNA sequence: TGCAGCGTTGGGGCAGGACCTTCCTACGAGCAGTACTTC.